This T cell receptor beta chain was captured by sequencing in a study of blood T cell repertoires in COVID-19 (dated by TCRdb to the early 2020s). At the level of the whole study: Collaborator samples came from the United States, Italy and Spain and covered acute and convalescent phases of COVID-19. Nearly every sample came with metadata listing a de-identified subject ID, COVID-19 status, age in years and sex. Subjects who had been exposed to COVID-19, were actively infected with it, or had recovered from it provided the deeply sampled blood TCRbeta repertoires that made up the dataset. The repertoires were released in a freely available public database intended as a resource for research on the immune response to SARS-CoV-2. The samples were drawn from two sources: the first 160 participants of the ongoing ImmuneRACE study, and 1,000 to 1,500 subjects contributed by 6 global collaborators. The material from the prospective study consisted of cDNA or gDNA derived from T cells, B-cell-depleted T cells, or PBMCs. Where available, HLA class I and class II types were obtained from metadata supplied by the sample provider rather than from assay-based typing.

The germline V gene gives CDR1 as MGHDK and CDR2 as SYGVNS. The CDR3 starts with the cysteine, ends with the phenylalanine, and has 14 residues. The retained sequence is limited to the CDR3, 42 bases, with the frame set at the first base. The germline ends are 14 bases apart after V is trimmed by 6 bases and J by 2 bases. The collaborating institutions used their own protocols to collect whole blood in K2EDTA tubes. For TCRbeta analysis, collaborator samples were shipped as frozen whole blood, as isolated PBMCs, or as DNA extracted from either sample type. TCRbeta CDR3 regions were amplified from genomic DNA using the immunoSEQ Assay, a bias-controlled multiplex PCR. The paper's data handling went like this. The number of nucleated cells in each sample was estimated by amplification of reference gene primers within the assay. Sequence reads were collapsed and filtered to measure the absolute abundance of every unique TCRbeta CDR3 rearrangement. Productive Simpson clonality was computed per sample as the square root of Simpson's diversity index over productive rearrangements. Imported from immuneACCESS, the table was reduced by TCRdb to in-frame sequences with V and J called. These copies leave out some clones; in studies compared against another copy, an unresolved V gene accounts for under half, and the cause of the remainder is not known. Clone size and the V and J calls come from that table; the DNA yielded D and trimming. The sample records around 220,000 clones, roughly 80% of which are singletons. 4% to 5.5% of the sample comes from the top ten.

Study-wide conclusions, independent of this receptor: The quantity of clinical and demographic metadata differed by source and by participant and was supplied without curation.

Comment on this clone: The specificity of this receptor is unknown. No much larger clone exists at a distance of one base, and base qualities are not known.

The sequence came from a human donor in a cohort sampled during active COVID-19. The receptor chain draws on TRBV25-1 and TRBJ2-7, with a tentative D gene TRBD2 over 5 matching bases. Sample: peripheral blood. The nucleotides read TGTGCCAGCAGCCTAGAGAGCGGACCCTACGAGCAGTACTTC. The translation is CASSLESGPYEQYF.